One and the same sample provided the 24 T cell receptor beta chains below, sequenced in a study of cytomegalovirus exposure and HLA in healthy donors. TCRdb keeps only in-frame clones here, not all; method: immunoSEQ multiplex PCR. Of 150,000 or so clones detected, 84% appear once; the ten largest clones hold about a tenth. Specimen: PBMCs. The receptors derive from a man aged 25-45 years in good health and CMV-seropositive.

V usage is TRBV6-5 and J usage is TRBJ1-4; the match to TRBD1 covers 9 bases. The CDR3 is made up of 14 amino acids. The V and J ends lost 6 bases and 8 bases, in that order; junction bases with no gene match: 7. The germline V gene has CDR1 MNHEY and CDR2 SVGAGI. CDR3 region: CASRFGTGREKLFF. CDR3 nucleotide sequence: TGTGCCAGCAGGTTCGGGACAGGGAGGGAAAAACTGTTTTTT.

This chain connects TRBV9 to TRBJ2-3; 8 nucleotides line up with TRBD2. The CDR3 spans 15 residues. V gave up 0 bases and J gave up 9 bases; unmatched junction bases: 9. The germline V gene has CDR1 SGDLS and CDR2 YYNGEE. CDR3 region: CASSVATSGPLTQYF. CDR3 nucleotide sequence: TGTGCCAGCAGCGTAGCAACTAGCGGCCCCCTAACGCAGTATTTT.

V usage is TRBV12-5 and J usage is TRBJ2-7; TRBD2 matches 7 bases. The germline gives CDR1 LGHNT, CDR2 FRNRAP. The CDR3 sequence is 13 residues long. V trimming: 6 bases; J trimming: 7 bases; junction bases outside the gene matches: 9. This CDR3 is CASGESGTYEQYF. CDR3 in DNA: TGTGCTAGTGGGGAAAGCGGGACGTATGAGCAGTACTTC.

J is TRBJ2-1 and V is TRBV30; TRBD2 agrees at 9 bases. CDR3 length: 17 residues. Germline assignment: CDR1 GTSNPN and CDR2 SVGIG (reference sequence). The V segment lost 4 bases and the J segment 1 base; nucleotides outside the gene matches: 11. CDR3 nucleotide sequence: TGTGCCTGGATGGGGCTAGCGGGGAGGGGTTCCTACAATGAGCAGTTCTTC. Its translation: CAWMGLAGRGSYNEQFF. Full variable domain (missing parts from reference TRBV30 and TRBJ2-1): SQTIHQWPATLVQPVGSPLSLECTVEGTSNPNLYWYRQAAGRGLQLLFYSVGIGQISSEVPQNLSASRPQDRQFILSSKKLLLSDSGFYLCAWMGLAGRGSYNEQFFGPGTRLTVL.

The chain uses TRBV5-1 and TRBJ1-3; 7 bases fit TRBD1. Germline CDR1 is SGHRS and CDR2 is YFSETQ. J lost 6 bases, V lost 0 bases, and 3 bases had no gene match. The CDR3 length is 14 residues. CDR3 sequence reads: CASSLGDRLNTIYF. In nucleotides, the CDR3 is TGCGCCAGCAGCTTGGGGGACAGATTAAACACCATATATTTT.

The gene calls are TRBV7-2 and TRBJ2-7; 10 positions match TRBD2. The CDR3 contains 14 residues. Germline CDR1 reads SGHTA; CDR2 reads FQGNSA. V gave up 7 bases and J gave up 4 bases; unmatched junction bases: 7. CDR3 in amino acids: CASTRLAGPYEQYF. DNA for the CDR3: TGTGCCAGCACCCGACTAGCGGGTCCGTACGAGCAGTACTTC.

The CDR3 DNA reads TGTGCCATCAGTGAGTACAGGGGGCCTGACACAGATACGCAGTATTTT. It translates to CAISEYRGPDTDTQYF. The chain recombines TRBV10-3 with TRBJ2-3; 9 bases agree with TRBD1. The germline CDR1 and CDR2 sequences are ENHRY and SYGVKD. The CDR3 runs to 16 residues. The trim removed 1 base at V and 2 bases at J, leaving 4 bases unmatched.

The chain couples TRBV18 to TRBJ2-3; D is possibly TRBD1 (6 bases). CDR1 and CDR2 from the germline V gene are KGHSH and LQKENI. The CDR3 length is 14 residues. The V gene lost 4 bases and the J gene lost 4 bases, with 12 bases spanning the gap. The CDR3 sequence is CASSLLQGADTQYF. The CDR3 nucleotides read TGTGCCAGCTCACTTCTACAGGGAGCAGATACGCAGTATTTT.

CDR3 nucleotide sequence: TGTGCCAGCTCACCGAATCCTTACGGTGAGCAGTTCTTC. It specifies CASSPNPYGEQFF. This rearrangement joins TRBV18 to TRBJ2-1; D is unclear. V lost 3 bases to trimming and J lost 9 bases, with 12 bases between them. In germline, CDR1 is KGHSH, CDR2 LQKENI. There are 13 residues in the CDR3. The full variable domain, its missing parts supplied by reference TRBV18 and TRBJ2-1, is NAGVMQNPRHLVRRRGQEARLRCSPMKGHSHVYWYRQLPEEGLKFMVYLQKENIIDESGMPKERFSAEFPKEGPSILRIQQVVRGDSAAYFCASSPNPYGEQFFGPGTRLTVL.

In DNA, the CDR3 is TGTGCCAGCAGCGCCGACGGGCTAGCGGGAGGGGAGACCCAGTACTTC. This encodes CASSADGLAGGETQYF. The chain links TRBV9 to TRBJ2-5; 12 bases agree with TRBD2. The CDR3 loop spans 16 amino acids. Germline V gene sequence: CDR1 SGDLS, CDR2 YYNGEE. Unmatched junction bases numbered 8, after V lost 3 bases and J lost 5 bases.

This chain joins TRBV4-2 and TRBJ2-1; unclear D gene. This CDR3 is 13 amino acids long. The germline V gene encodes CDR1 LGHNA and CDR2 YNFKEQ. Trimming cost V 1 base and J 10 bases, with 11 bases left between them. CDR3 loop: CASSQVTPREQFF. The CDR3 DNA reads as TGTGCCAGCAGCCAAGTCACCCCCCGGGAGCAGTTCTTC.

V and J are TRBV30 and TRBJ2-3; D gene ambiguous. With 0 bases removed from V and 2 bases from J, the gap between germline ends came to 9 bases. Germline V lookup: CDR1 GTSNPN, CDR2 SVGIG (reference sequence). This CDR3 region has 14 residues. The CDR3 loop is CAWSVGLITDTQYF. Here the CDR3 DNA reads TGTGCCTGGAGTGTCGGTCTAATCACAGATACGCAGTATTTT.

This clone was counted between two and nine times. The chain combines TRBV4-2 with TRBJ2-7; D is uncertain. Looked up from germline, CDR1 is LGHNA and CDR2 is YNFKEQ. V dropped 5 bases and J dropped 1 base, with 12 bases sitting between them. The CDR3 covers 14 residues. The CDR3 here is CASSLDASSYEQYF. DNA for the CDR3: TGTGCCAGCAGCTTAGATGCTTCTTCCTACGAGCAGTACTTC.

This chain joins TRBV5-1 and TRBJ2-7, with 10 bases identical to TRBD1. V lost 2 bases to trimming and J lost 5 bases; unmatched junction nucleotides: 7. Germline CDR1 and CDR2: SGHRS and YFSETQ. This CDR3 spans 15 amino acids. CDR3 in amino acids: CASSLIGTGAHEQYF. The CDR3 nucleotides read TGCGCCAGCAGCTTAATTGGGACAGGGGCTCACGAGCAGTACTTC.

The chain recombines TRBV7-3 with TRBJ2-2; D may be TRBD1 (5 bases). This CDR3 is 13 amino acids long. Germline V gives CDR1 SGHTA, CDR2 FQGTGA. Trimming took off 4 bases at V and 4 bases at J, with 7 bases between the two ends. This chain's CDR3 is CASSSDSTGELFF. CDR3 DNA: TGTGCCAGCAGCTCCGACAGCACCGGGGAGCTGTTTTTT.

This chain uses TRBV27 with TRBJ2-1; a possible D gene is TRBD1 (5 bases). Trimming stripped 3 bases from V and 0 bases from J, with 18 bases between. Germline V CDR1 and CDR2: MNHEY, SMNVEV (reference sequence). The CDR3 covers 18 residues. In DNA form, the CDR3 reads TGTGCCAGCAGTTTTATTGATCCTTGGGGCGACTCCTACAATGAGCAGTTCTTC. Its translation: CASSFIDPWGDSYNEQFF.

The chain recombines TRBV6-5 with TRBJ1-5; 7 bases line up with TRBD1. Per germline, CDR1 MNHEY and CDR2 SVGAGI. CDR3 length: 15 amino acids. The trim removed 4 bases at V and 3 bases at J, leaving 6 bases unmatched. The CDR3 DNA reads TGTGCCAGCAGTTCGACGACAGGGACCAATCAGCCCCAGCATTTT. It is translated as CASSSTTGTNQPQHF.

The CDR3 here is CASSLGAGRTSTDTQYF. The CDR3 nucleotides are TGCGCCAGCAGCTTGGGGGCCGGAAGGACTAGCACAGATACGCAGTATTTT. This chain connects TRBV5-1 to TRBJ2-3; a possible D gene is TRBD2 (5 bases). Germline values: CDR1 SGHRS, CDR2 YFSETQ. V dropped 0 bases and J dropped 0 bases, with 14 bases sitting between them. This CDR3 is 17 amino acids long.

The J gene is TRBJ1-3, the V gene TRBV11-2, with a weak D call TRBD1 (6 bases). CDR3 size: 13 residues. Germline V gene lookup returns CDR1 SGHAT and CDR2 FQNNGV. The V and J ends lost 5 bases and 7 bases respectively, with 12 bases between them. This CDR3 is CASSPQGTNTIYF. As DNA, the CDR3 is TGTGCCAGCAGCCCGCAGGGGACGAACACCATATATTTT.

The chain joins TRBV7-9 to TRBJ1-1, with D hard to call. V lost 3 bases and J 3 bases, leaving 8 bases between the germline ends. The germline gives CDR1 SEHNR, CDR2 FQNEAQ (reference sequence). The CDR3 is 13 amino acids. The CDR3 sequence is CASSFWHDTEAFF. The DNA of the CDR3 is TGTGCCAGCAGCTTTTGGCACGACACTGAAGCTTTCTTT.

The chain links TRBV6-6 to TRBJ2-7; a possible D gene is TRBD2 (5 bases). Germline V lookup: CDR1 MNHNY, CDR2 SVGAGI (reference sequence). V was trimmed by 4 bases and J by 0 bases, leaving 13 bases between them. This CDR3 has 15 residues. CDR3 region: CASSLRTGNSYEQYF. The CDR3 nucleotides read TGTGCCAGCAGTTTGAGGACGGGGAACTCCTACGAGCAGTACTTC.

The CDR3, as DNA: TGTGCCAGCAGCTTGGGGCCTGGTCAGCTGTTTTTT. Its protein is CASSLGPGQLFF. This chain connects TRBV7-2 to TRBJ2-2, with D perhaps matching TRBD1 (5 bases). V dropped 3 bases and J dropped 12 bases, with 11 bases sitting between them. Germline lookup yields CDR1 SGHTA and CDR2 FQGNSA. This CDR3 contains 12 residues.

The rearrangement joins TRBV18 to TRBJ2-5, with 9 bases lining up with TRBD2. This CDR3 is built from 14 residues. CDR1 is KGHSH, CDR2 LQKENI, per germline. Losses at the gene ends were 7 bases for V and 0 bases for J; bases not matched to a gene: 3. The CDR3, as DNA: TGTGCCAGCTTCCTAGCGGGGCACCAAGAGACCCAGTACTTC. It codes for CASFLAGHQETQYF.

The chain combines TRBV7-2 with TRBJ2-3; TRBD2 agrees at 13 bases. Germline V lookup: CDR1 SGHTA, CDR2 FQGNSA. This CDR3 contains 15 residues. V lost 5 bases and J lost 4; bases outside the gene matches: 3. DNA of the CDR3: TGTGCCAGCAGCCCCACTAGCGGGAGGGCAGATACGCAGTATTTT. It specifies CASSPTSGRADTQYF.